This TCR beta chain was identified during a study of T cells in Graves' hyperthyroidism and ophthalmopathy. The table lists this clonotype with many counts. Trimming removed 3 bases at V and 7 bases at J, with 16 bases between. Germline V gives CDR1 LNHDA, CDR2 SQIVND (reference sequence). This CDR3 has 14 amino acids. Patients showing uncontrolled infection, other autoimmune disease, pregnancy or lactation were ineligible. Using RNA transcripts as the source, TCR beta CDR3 regions were amplified. First-round RT-PCR targeting the TCR CDR3 was performed with the HTBI primer set. TCRdb reanalysed the multiplex PCR reads using MiXCR and keeps one entry per CDR3 protein. The sample lists under 350,000 distinct CDR3 sequences, 25% to 30% occurring once.

The V call is TRBV19, the J call TRBJ2-7; maybe TRBD2 (5 bases). The clonotype originates from a middle-aged man with Graves' hyperthyroidism that later progressed to Graves' ophthalmopathy. Sequenced input: blood. The CDR3 DNA reads as TGTGCCAGTAGTATTAGCGATCAAGTACGAGAGCAGTACTTC. Protein sequence: CASSISDQVREQYF.